A single sample gave rise to the 24 T cell receptor beta chains below, sequenced in a study of identical twins. TCRdb called the 5' RACE reads again in MiXCR, with one record for every CDR3 protein. The data show some 600,000 distinct CDR3 sequences, under 8.5% seen once. Another study also made use of these data, one on yellow fever vaccine responses in identical twins.

The material sequenced was PBMCs. These receptors all stem from a woman aged 18-29 years in good health.

This clonotype was picked up many times. The chain employs TRBV12-3 or TRBV12-4 and TRBJ1-1; D possibly corresponds to TRBD1 (6 bases). With 7 bases removed from V and 0 bases from J, the gap between germline ends came to 12 bases. This CDR3 is built from 14 residues. CDR3 in DNA: TGTGCCAGCACGGGGGGGCACATGAACACTGAAGCTTTCTTT. Its protein is CASTGGHMNTEAFF.

This clonotype appeared many times. The rearrangement joins TRBV3-1 to TRBJ1-6; D unclear. The V end lost 2 bases, the J end lost 7 bases, and 15 bases lay between the germline ends. Looked up from germline, CDR1 is LGHDT and CDR2 is YNNKEL (reference sequence). The CDR3 totals 16 residues. CDR3 protein: CASSQPGSRGNSPLHF. In DNA form, the CDR3 reads TGTGCCAGCAGCCAACCGGGGAGTAGAGGGAATTCACCCCTCCACTTT.

At least ten counts were recorded for this clonotype. The genes are TRBV2 and TRBJ2-1; the match to TRBD1 covers 9 bases. Losses at the gene ends were 7 bases for V and 3 bases for J; bases not matched to a gene: 4. Germline assignment: CDR1 SNHLY and CDR2 FYNNEI. CDR3 length equals 14 residues. CDR3 sequence (DNA): TGTGCCAGCACCCCGGGACAGGGCTACAATGAGCAGTTCTTC. Its protein product is CASTPGQGYNEQFF.

This clonotype was picked up many times. This chain uses TRBV2 with TRBJ2-2; TRBD2 matches 11 bases. Trimming at V came to 6 bases and at J to 5 bases, leaving 5 bases not matched to a gene. The length of the CDR3 is 15 residues. CDR1 and CDR2 (germline): SNHLY, FYNNEI. The CDR3 here is CASRGLAERTGELFF. The CDR3 bases are TGTGCCAGCAGGGGACTAGCGGAGAGGACCGGGGAGCTGTTTTTT.

This clonotype was observed a handful of times. V usage is TRBV5-1 and J usage is TRBJ1-5; TRBD1 aligns across 7 bases. V was pared by 3 bases and J by 3 bases, with 6 bases of the junction left unmatched. The CDR3 sequence is 15 residues long. Germline V gives CDR1 SGHRS, CDR2 YFSETQ. CDR3 amino acids: CASSWTGTANQPQHF. The CDR3 DNA is TGCGCCAGCAGCTGGACAGGCACAGCCAATCAGCCCCAGCATTTT.

Comments on this clonotype: One base away lies a much larger clone, so this may be a sequencing read error. In this CDR3 the conserved last residue, phenylalanine or tryptophan, is missing, so a read error is likely. The V gene is TRBV7-2, the J gene TRBJ2-3; D is perhaps TRBD2 (6 bases). Germline CDR1 SGHTA, CDR2 FQGNSA. Trimming took 8 bases from V and 1 from J, leaving 19 bases between them. The CDR3 consists of 16 residues. Written as DNA, the CDR3 is TGTGCCAGCGGGAGGATCGGCTCCTCCCGCACAGATACGCAGTATTTA. Translation gives CASGRIGSSRTDTQYL.

In its sample, this clonotype was seen many times. The rearrangement uses TRBV2 and TRBJ2-2; D may be TRBD1 (6 bases). The CDR3 has 16 residues. CDR1 and CDR2 from the germline V gene are SNHLY and FYNNEI. V lost 8 bases and J 2 bases, leaving 18 bases between the germline ends. The CDR3 sequence is CASLGRGQLNTGELFF. The CDR3 DNA reads as TGTGCCAGCCTAGGTCGGGGACAACTTAACACCGGGGAGCTGTTTTTT.

Only a few counts were recorded for this clonotype. The rearrangement joins TRBV20-1 to TRBJ2-2; weak D call: TRBD1 (5 bases). Trimming stripped 3 bases from V and 0 bases from J, with 8 bases between. The CDR3 runs to 14 residues. Germline CDR1 is DFQATT and CDR2 is SNEGSKA (reference sequence). In DNA form, the CDR3 reads TGCAGTGCTAGGACAGACGCGAACACCGGGGAGCTGTTTTTT. It encodes CSARTDANTGELFF.

The chain combines TRBV2 with TRBJ2-1, with D uncertain. The CDR3 runs to 13 residues. From germline, CDR1 is SNHLY and CDR2 FYNNEI. Between the trimmed V and J ends, which lost 3 bases and 4 bases, there was a span of 7 bases. CDR3 residues: CASSDGKYNEQFF. Here the CDR3 DNA reads TGTGCCAGCAGTGATGGGAAGTACAATGAGCAGTTCTTC.

This clonotype occurred many times. The chain combines TRBV6-5 with TRBJ1-6; no firm D call. Trimming stripped 4 bases from V and 5 bases from J, with 12 bases between. The CDR3 has 15 residues. Germline lookup yields CDR1 MNHEY and CDR2 SVGAGI. The CDR3: CASSFSRIDNSPLHF. CDR3 nucleotides: TGTGCCAGCAGTTTTTCGCGGATAGATAATTCACCCCTCCACTTT.

V gene TRBV15 combines with J gene TRBJ1-4; D unclear. CDR1 is LNHNV, CDR2 YYDKDF, per germline (reference sequence). The V gene lost 4 bases and the J gene lost 4 bases, with 7 bases spanning the gap. CDR3 size: 13 residues. The CDR3 protein is CATSNPNNEKLFF. Written as DNA, the CDR3 is TGTGCCACCAGCAACCCTAATAATGAAAAACTGTTTTTT. The variable domain in full, with the rest retrieved from reference TRBV15 and TRBJ1-4, is DAMVIQNPRYQVTQFGKPVTLSCSQTLNHNVMYWYQQKSSQAPKLLFHYYDKDFNNEADTPDNFQSRRPNTSFCFLDIRSPGLGDTAMYLCATSNPNNEKLFFGSGTQLSVL.

This clonotype occurred many times. This CDR3 is CASSQRGPFFYEQYF. For the CDR3, the DNA is TGCGCCAGCAGCCAACGTGGCCCGTTCTTCTACGAGCAGTACTTC. The V and J genes are TRBV4-1 and TRBJ2-7; D remains ambiguous. Trimming stripped 2 bases from V and 3 bases from J, with 14 bases between. In germline, CDR1 is MGHRA, CDR2 YSYEKL. The CDR3 is 15 residues long.

This sequence joins TRBV20-1 and TRBJ2-5; 8 bases match TRBD1. This CDR3 spans 11 amino acids. Germline CDR1 is DFQATT and CDR2 is SNEGSKA (reference sequence). The trim removed 7 bases at V and 2 bases at J, leaving 0 bases unmatched. CDR3 sequence: CSGTGQETQYF. As DNA, the CDR3 is TGCAGTGGGACAGGGCAAGAGACCCAGTACTTC.

Ten or more counts support this clonotype. The chain joins TRBV3-1 to TRBJ1-3; no definite D call. Trimming removed 1 base from V and 0 bases from J, with 7 bases in between. In germline, CDR1 is LGHDT, CDR2 YNNKEL (reference sequence). The CDR3 runs 15 residues. The chain's CDR3 is CASSQAGNSGNTIYF. As DNA, the CDR3 is TGTGCCAGCAGCCAAGCTGGGAACTCTGGAAACACCATATATTTT.

The sample holds many counts of this clonotype. The chain joins TRBV3-1 to TRBJ2-1, with D unclear. The CDR3 is 12 amino acids. The V gene lost 3 bases and the J gene lost 8 bases, with 8 bases spanning the gap. The V gene's germline CDR1 is LGHDT and CDR2 YNNKEL (reference sequence). In nucleotides, the CDR3 is TGTGCCAGCAGCCAGGTCCCCCATGAGCAGTTCTTC. This gives the protein CASSQVPHEQFF.

V usage is TRBV12-3 or TRBV12-4 and J usage is TRBJ2-7; maybe TRBD1 (5 bases). The V and J ends lost 5 bases and 3 bases respectively, with 8 bases between them. CDR3 length: 12 residues. The CDR3 DNA is TGTGCCAGCAGTGACCAGGGCTACGAGCAGTACGTC. Translation gives CASSDQGYEQYV.

This clonotype was detected only a few times. V and J are TRBV12-3 or TRBV12-4 and TRBJ1-5; 7 bases align to TRBD1. V lost 7 bases and J lost 6; bases outside the gene matches: 9. The CDR3 covers 14 residues. CDR3 nucleotide sequence: TGTGCCAGCACCTCTGGACAGGTTGCTCAGCCCCAGCATTTT. Protein: CASTSGQVAQPQHF.

This sequence joins TRBV11-2 and TRBJ1-5; D uncertain. Germline V gene data show CDR1 as SGHAT and CDR2 as FQNNGV. The CDR3 contains 18 residues. With 1 base removed from V and 0 bases from J, the gap between germline ends came to 16 bases. CDR3 DNA: TGTGCCAGCAGCTTAGGTTCGGGCAGCCGTTATAGCAATCAGCCCCAGCATTTT. Amino acid sequence: CASSLGSGSRYSNQPQHF.

This clonotype was seen at least ten times. The J gene is TRBJ2-1, the V gene TRBV12-3 or TRBV12-4; 13 nucleotides match TRBD2. Trimming removed 2 bases from V and 4 bases from J; junction bases left unmatched: 5. The CDR3 covers 17 residues. The CDR3 region is CASSLRTSGSHYNEQFF. The CDR3 nucleotides are TGTGCCAGCAGTTTAAGGACTAGCGGGAGTCATTACAATGAGCAGTTCTTC.

The chain couples TRBV7-6 to TRBJ2-1; D possibly uses TRBD1 or TRBD2 (5 bases each). The CDR3 length is 13 residues. Trimming removed 1 base from V and 9 bases from J, with 10 bases in between. Germline loops: CDR1 SGHVS, CDR2 FNYEAQ. The CDR3 sequence: CASSLGTGGEQFF. The CDR3 DNA reads as TGTGCCAGCAGCTTAGGTACAGGAGGTGAGCAGTTCTTC. Supplemented by reference TRBV7-6 and TRBJ2-1, the full variable domain reads GAGVSQSPRYKVTKRGQDVALRCDPISGHVSLYWYRQALGQGPEFLTYFNYEAQQDKSGLPNDRFSAERPEGSISTLTIQRTEQRDSAMYRCASSLGTGGEQFFGPGTRLTVL.

The chain carries TRBV28 and TRBJ2-3; either TRBD1 or TRBD2 may fit D (6 bases each). Per the germline V gene, CDR1 is MDHEN and CDR2 is SYDVKM. V lost 4 bases to trimming and J lost 5 bases, with 19 bases between them. The CDR3 spans 16 residues. CDR3 sequence: CASSSNRGALGDTQYF. The CDR3 nucleotides read TGTGCCAGCAGTTCAAATAGGGGGGCCCTCGGAGATACGCAGTATTTT. The entire variable domain, with the rest obtained from reference TRBV28 and TRBJ2-3, is as follows: DVKVTQSSRYLVKRTGEKVFLECVQDMDHENMFWYRQDPGLGLRLIYFSYDVKMKEKGDIPEGYSVSREKKERFSLILESASTNQTSMYLCASSSNRGALGDTQYFGPGTRLTVL.

This clonotype came up a few times. The gene calls are TRBV12-3 or TRBV12-4 and TRBJ2-7; perhaps TRBD2 as D (6 bases). The CDR3 totals 13 residues. V lost 7 bases and J 1 base, leaving 11 bases between the germline ends. This chain's CDR3 is CASTPRGSYEQYF. CDR3 bases: TGTGCCAGCACCCCCCGGGGGTCCTACGAGCAGTACTTC.

The CDR3 loop reads CASSPKDRDLDYGYTF. In nucleotides, the CDR3 is TGTGCCAGCAGCCCCAAGGACAGGGACTTGGACTATGGCTACACCTTC. The V call is TRBV7-8, the J call TRBJ1-2, with 8 positions matching TRBD1. The V segment lost 5 bases and the J segment 3 bases; nucleotides outside the gene matches: 11. Germline CDR1 SGHVS, CDR2 FQNEAQ. This CDR3 has 16 amino acids.

This clonotype has at least ten counts. The chain recombines TRBV28 with TRBJ2-3; 10 bases align to TRBD2. Germline values: CDR1 MDHEN, CDR2 SYDVKM. This CDR3 contains 16 residues. The V segment lost 7 bases and the J segment 0 bases; nucleotides outside the gene matches: 7. CDR3 bases: TGTGCCAGCAATCCTCTAGCGGGGGATAGCACAGATACGCAGTATTTT. This codes for CASNPLAGDSTDTQYF.